A single sample gave rise to the 2 T cell receptor beta chains below, sequenced in a study of PD-1 blockade in mismatch repair-deficient tumors. Assay used: immunoSEQ multiplex PCR; TCRdb lists only in-frame clones, some missing. This table has about 15,000 clones, 84% appearing once. For these TCRs, the target antigens are not known. As to time point: 10-day in vitro stimulation with candidate neoantigen peptide 5. Here the sequenced sample was cells cultured in vitro, taken from a patient treated with pembrolizumab. Every receptor here comes from an adult with mismatch repair-deficient cancer.

The V call is TRBV5-1, the J call TRBJ2-7; 9 nucleotides align to TRBD2. V dropped 0 bases and J dropped 1; count of bases not matched to a gene: 11. Germline V gene data show CDR1 as SGHRS and CDR2 as YFSETQ. The CDR3 is 18 amino acids. The CDR3 here is CASSLGPSTGLASYEQYF. Written as DNA, the CDR3 is TGCGCCAGCAGCTTGGGTCCCTCCACGGGACTAGCTTCCTACGAGCAGTACTTC.

This chain connects TRBV6-5 to TRBJ2-3; 10 positions agree with TRBD2. Germline loops: CDR1 MNHEY, CDR2 SVGAGI. The CDR3 runs 15 residues. Trimming removed 6 bases from V and 4 bases from J; junction bases left unmatched: 7. CDR3 in amino acids: CASSLLAGGSDTQYF. The CDR3 DNA follows: TGTGCCAGCAGCCTCTTAGCGGGAGGATCAGATACGCAGTATTTT.